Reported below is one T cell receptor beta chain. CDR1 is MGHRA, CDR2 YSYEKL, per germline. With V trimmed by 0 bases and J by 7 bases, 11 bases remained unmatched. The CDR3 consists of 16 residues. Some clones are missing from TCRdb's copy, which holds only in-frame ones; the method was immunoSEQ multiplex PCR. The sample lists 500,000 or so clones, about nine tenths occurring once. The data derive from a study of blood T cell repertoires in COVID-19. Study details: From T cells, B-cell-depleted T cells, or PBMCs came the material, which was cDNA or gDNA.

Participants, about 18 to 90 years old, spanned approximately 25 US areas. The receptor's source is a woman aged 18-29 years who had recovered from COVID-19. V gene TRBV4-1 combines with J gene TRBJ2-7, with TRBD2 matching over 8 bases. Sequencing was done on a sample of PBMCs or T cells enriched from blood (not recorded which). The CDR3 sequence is CASSQDVAGGAGEQYF. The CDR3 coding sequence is TGCGCCAGCAGCCAAGATGTAGCCGGGGGGGCGGGGGAGCAGTACTTC.